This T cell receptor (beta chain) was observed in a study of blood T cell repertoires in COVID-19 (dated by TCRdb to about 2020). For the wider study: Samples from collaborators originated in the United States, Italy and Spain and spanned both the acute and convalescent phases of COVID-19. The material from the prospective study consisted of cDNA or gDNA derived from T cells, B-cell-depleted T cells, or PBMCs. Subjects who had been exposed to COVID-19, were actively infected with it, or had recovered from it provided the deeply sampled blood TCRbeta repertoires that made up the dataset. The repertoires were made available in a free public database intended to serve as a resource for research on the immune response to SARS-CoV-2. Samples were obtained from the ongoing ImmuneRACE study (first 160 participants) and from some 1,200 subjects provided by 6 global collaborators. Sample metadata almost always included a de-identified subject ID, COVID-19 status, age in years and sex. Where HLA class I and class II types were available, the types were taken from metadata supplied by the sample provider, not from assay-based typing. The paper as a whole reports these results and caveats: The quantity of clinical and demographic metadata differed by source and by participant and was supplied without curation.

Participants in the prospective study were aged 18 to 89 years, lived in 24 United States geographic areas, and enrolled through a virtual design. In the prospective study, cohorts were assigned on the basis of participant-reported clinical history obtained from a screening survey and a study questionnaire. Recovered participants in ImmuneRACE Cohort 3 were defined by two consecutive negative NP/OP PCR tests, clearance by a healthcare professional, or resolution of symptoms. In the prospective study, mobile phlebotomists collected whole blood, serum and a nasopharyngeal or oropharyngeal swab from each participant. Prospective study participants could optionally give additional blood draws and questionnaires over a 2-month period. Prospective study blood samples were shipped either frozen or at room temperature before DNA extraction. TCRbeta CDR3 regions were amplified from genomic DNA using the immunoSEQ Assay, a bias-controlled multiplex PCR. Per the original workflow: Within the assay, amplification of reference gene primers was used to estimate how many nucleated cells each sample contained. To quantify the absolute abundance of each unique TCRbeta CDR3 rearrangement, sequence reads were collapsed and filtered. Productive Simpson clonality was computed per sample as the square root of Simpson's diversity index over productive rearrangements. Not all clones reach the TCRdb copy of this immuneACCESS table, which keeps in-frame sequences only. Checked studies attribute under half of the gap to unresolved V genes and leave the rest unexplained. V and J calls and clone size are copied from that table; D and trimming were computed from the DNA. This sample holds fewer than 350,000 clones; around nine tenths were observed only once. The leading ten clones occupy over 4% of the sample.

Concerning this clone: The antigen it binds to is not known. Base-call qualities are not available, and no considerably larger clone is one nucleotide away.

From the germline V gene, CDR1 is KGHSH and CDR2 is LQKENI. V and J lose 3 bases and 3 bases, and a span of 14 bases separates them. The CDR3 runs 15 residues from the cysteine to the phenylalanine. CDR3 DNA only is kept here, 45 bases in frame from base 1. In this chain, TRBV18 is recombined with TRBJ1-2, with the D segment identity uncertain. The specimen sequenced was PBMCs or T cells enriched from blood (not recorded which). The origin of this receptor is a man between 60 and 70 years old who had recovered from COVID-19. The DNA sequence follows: TGTGCCAGCTCACCTCCCCTCGGTACCCACTATGGCTACACCTTC. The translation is CASSPPLGTHYGYTF.